This T cell receptor (beta chain) was recovered during a study of graft-versus-host responses after intestinal transplantation. Repertoires were generated with immunoSEQ multiplex PCR, while TCRdb's copy carries only in-frame clones and drops some. Altogether about 130,000 clones are present, around 94% being singletons, with the ten largest covering around 0.16%. V lost 2 bases, J lost 4 bases, and 6 bases stayed unmatched. CDR1 is KGHSH and CDR2 is LQKENI in the germline V gene. The CDR3 sequence is 15 residues long. With respect to this clone: Its antigen is as yet unknown.

The chain links TRBV18 to TRBJ2-3, with 7 bases identical to TRBD1. The TCR sequence derives from a human donor who received an intestinal transplant. The sample was unstimulated CD4+ T cells sorted from spleen or lymph node cells, taken before intestinal transplant. The CDR3 DNA reads as TGTGCCAGCTCACCAGGGACAGTCCGGGCAGATACGCAGTATTTT. Protein sequence: CASSPGTVRADTQYF.